What follows is one TCR beta chain and its context. This CDR3 region has 13 residues. V lost 6 bases and J lost 0, with 3 bases in between. Germline assignment: CDR1 MGHDK and CDR2 SYGVNS. Method: immunoSEQ multiplex PCR; TCRdb's copy keeps in-frame clones and lacks some. The table records 200,000 to 250,000 clones, around 86% of them present only once. This entry is derived from a study of blood T cell repertoires in COVID-19. Across the whole study: Acute and convalescent COVID-19 samples came from the United States, Italy and Spain. In each case, the material was cDNA or gDNA derived from T cells, B-cell-depleted T cells, or PBMCs.

The sequencing sample was made of peripheral blood. The sequence was obtained from a human donor in a cohort sampled during active COVID-19. V gene TRBV25-1 combines with J gene TRBJ2-6; D is ambiguous. As DNA, the CDR3 is TGTGCCAGCAGACTCTCTGGGGCCAACGTCCTGACTTTC. It is translated as CASRLSGANVLTF. The whole variable domain, filled in from reference TRBV25-1 and TRBJ2-6, reads EADIYQTPRYLVIGTGKKITLECSQTMGHDKMYWYQQDPGMELHLIHYSYGVNSTEKGDLSSESTVSRIRTEHFPLTLESARPSHTSQYLCASRLSGANVLTFGAGSRLTVL.